This record concerns one T cell receptor beta chain sequence. The CDR3 is 17 amino acids. V lost 6 bases and J lost 0; bases outside the gene matches: 10. Germline CDR1 and CDR2: MNHNY and SVGAGI (reference sequence). These data belong to a study of early T cells in non-severe SARS-CoV-2 infection. One entry per CDR3 protein results from TCRdb running MiXCR on the 5' RACE reads. This sample carries some 98,000 distinct CDR3 sequences, 9.5% to 12% of them seen once, and the ten largest clones take 5.1%. This TCR was sampled from an adult who was a healthcare worker with PCR-confirmed SARS-CoV-2 infection or an uninfected control (not recorded which). V and J are TRBV6-6 and TRBJ1-3; 8 bases line up with TRBD1. The sample consisted of whole blood. As DNA, the CDR3 is TGTGCCAGCAGACCTGGACAGGGCTTTTCCTCTGGAAACACCATATATTTT. Protein: CASRPGQGFSSGNTIYF.